These T cell receptor beta chains were read from a single sample in a study of cytotoxic CD8 clonotypes in ibrutinib-treated CLL. Method: immunoSEQ multiplex PCR; TCRdb's copy keeps in-frame clones and lacks some. The data contain about 9,400 clones, roughly 55% of them singletons. The sample was PBMCs, taken before ibrutinib treatment. These TCRs come from a human donor with chronic lymphocytic leukemia. Each CDR3 is given with its conserved first and last residue. The D gene is left open where the match is weak. Clone sizes are given selectively: once, few, many, or a class where the clone is expanded.

v_call: TRBV19; d_call: NA; j_call: TRBJ1-2; clone_size: NA; cdr3_nt: TGTGCCAGTAGTGGCCATGATGTTGGTAACTATGGCTACACCTTC; cdr3_aa: CASSGHDVGNYGYTF
v_call: TRBV19; d_call: TRBD2; j_call: TRBJ2-5; clone_size: NA; cdr3_nt: TGTGCCAGTAGCGGAGCTAGCGGGGGTACCCAAGAGACCCAGTACTTC; cdr3_aa: CASSGASGGTQETQYF
v_call: TRBV5-1; d_call: NA; j_call: TRBJ2-1; clone_size: NA; cdr3_nt: TGCGCCAGCAGCCCCGAACAGCGTTTCAATGAGCAGTTCTTC; cdr3_aa: CASSPEQRFNEQFF
v_call: TRBV4-2; d_call: NA; j_call: TRBJ1-5; clone_size: few; cdr3_nt: TGTGCCAGCAGCCAAGATGGTACAGGCTCCAGGCATTTT; cdr3_aa: CASSQDGTGSRHF
v_call: TRBV19; d_call: NA; j_call: TRBJ1-2; clone_size: NA; cdr3_nt: TGTGCCAGTAGTACCACAGGGCCCTATGGCTACACCTTC; cdr3_aa: CASSTTGPYGYTF
v_call: TRBV5-1; d_call: NA; j_call: TRBJ2-4; clone_size: NA; cdr3_nt: TGCGCCAGCAGCTTGGACAGGCTTAGTTTGTACTTC; cdr3_aa: CASSLDRLSLYF
v_call: TRBV5-1; d_call: TRBD1; j_call: TRBJ1-1; clone_size: NA; cdr3_nt: TGCGCCAGCAGCCAGGACAGGGGAGGAAAAGCTTTCTTT; cdr3_aa: CASSQDRGGKAFF
v_call: TRBV19; d_call: NA; j_call: TRBJ1-1; clone_size: NA; cdr3_nt: TGTGCCAGTAGTATAGGGGGCATGAACACTGAAGCTTTCTTT; cdr3_aa: CASSIGGMNTEAFF
v_call: TRBV30; d_call: TRBD1; j_call: TRBJ1-1; clone_size: NA; cdr3_nt: TGTGCCTGGATCCGGCAGGGGGTAGTGAACACTGAAGCTTTCTTT; cdr3_aa: CAWIRQGVVNTEAFF
v_call: TRBV11-3; d_call: TRBD1; j_call: TRBJ2-1; clone_size: NA; cdr3_nt: TGTGCCAGCAGCTCCGGGGGACAGGGTAAGGGTGAGCAGTTCTTC; cdr3_aa: CASSSGGQGKGEQFF
v_call: TRBV6-5; d_call: NA; j_call: TRBJ2-1; clone_size: few; cdr3_nt: TGTGCCAGCAGTTCCGAGCTGAGAAGCTCCTACAATGAGCAGTTCTTC; cdr3_aa: CASSSELRSSYNEQFF
v_call: TRBV7-3; d_call: TRBD2; j_call: TRBJ2-2; clone_size: NA; cdr3_nt: TGTGCCAGCAGCCCCGGGACTAGGGCAGCCGGGGAGCTGTTTTTT; cdr3_aa: CASSPGTRAAGELFF
v_call: TRBV19; d_call: TRBD1; j_call: TRBJ2-7; clone_size: medium-sized; cdr3_nt: TGTGCCAGTAGTCCTAGACAGGGGACCTACGAGCAGTACTTC; cdr3_aa: CASSPRQGTYEQYF
v_call: TRBV29-1; d_call: NA; j_call: TRBJ1-3; clone_size: NA; cdr3_nt: TGCAGCGTTGGAGGAGGATTTGGCTCTGGAAACACCATATATTTT; cdr3_aa: CSVGGGFGSGNTIYF
v_call: TRBV7-6; d_call: NA; j_call: TRBJ2-2; clone_size: NA; cdr3_nt: TGTGCCAGCAGCTTAGGTCCTTTCACCGGGGAGCTGTTTTTT; cdr3_aa: CASSLGPFTGELFF
v_call: TRBV30; d_call: TRBD2; j_call: TRBJ2-1; clone_size: NA; cdr3_nt: TGTGCCTGGAGTGAGCTCGGGACTAGCGCCGCCTACAATGAGCAGTTCTTC; cdr3_aa: CAWSELGTSAAYNEQFF
v_call: TRBV4-1; d_call: NA; j_call: TRBJ2-7; clone_size: NA; cdr3_nt: TGCGCCAGCAGCCCCCGGGGCTACGAGCAGTACTTC; cdr3_aa: CASSPRGYEQYF
v_call: TRBV10-1; d_call: NA; j_call: TRBJ1-1; clone_size: few; cdr3_nt: TGCGCCAGCAGCTCCGGCCGCACAGGGAACACTGAAGCTTTCTTT; cdr3_aa: CASSSGRTGNTEAFF
v_call: TRBV11-3; d_call: NA; j_call: TRBJ2-7; clone_size: few; cdr3_nt: TGTGCCAGCAGCTTAGACGGTACCTACGAGCAGTACTTC; cdr3_aa: CASSLDGTYEQYF
v_call: TRBV6-6; d_call: NA; j_call: TRBJ2-7; clone_size: NA; cdr3_nt: TGTGCCAGCAGTTACGAGCAGGGCCCCTACGAGCAGTACTTC; cdr3_aa: CASSYEQGPYEQYF
v_call: TRBV6-1; d_call: TRBD2; j_call: TRBJ2-3; clone_size: medium-sized; cdr3_nt: TGTGCCAGCAGTGAGGGGGAGCGGGACCCGAGAACAGATACGCAGTATTTT; cdr3_aa: CASSEGERDPRTDTQYF
v_call: TRBV5-5; d_call: TRBD1; j_call: TRBJ2-3; clone_size: NA; cdr3_nt: TGTGCCAGCAGCTGGGGCGGCACCGGGACAGGGGGTTCAGATACGCAGTATTTT; cdr3_aa: CASSWGGTGTGGSDTQYF